These T cell receptor beta chains were read from a single sample in a study of Ad26.COV2.S vaccination and SARS-CoV-2 variants. Repertoires were generated with immunoSEQ multiplex PCR, while TCRdb's copy carries only in-frame clones and drops some. Here the sample spans around 400,000 clones, around 91% being singletons. The material sequenced was peripheral blood, taken in a trial of Ad26.COV2.S vaccine versus placebo. The receptors were sampled from a person aged 18 to 59 who received the Ad26.COV2.S COVID-19 vaccine or a placebo. Both conserved end residues are part of each CDR3. A D gene is named only where the DNA matches it firmly. Size values are once, few and many counts, or a class for expanded clones, and some rows have none.

V gene	clone size	D gene	J gene	CDR3 protein	CDR3 DNA
TRBV7-3	NA	TRBD2	TRBJ2-1	CASSLASGSTGGQFF	TGTGCCAGCAGCTTAGCTAGCGGGAGTACAGGGGGGCAGTTCTTC
TRBV11-1	NA	TRBD2	TRBJ2-1	CASSLARTSGGDHEQFF	TGTGCCAGCAGCTTAGCGAGGACTAGCGGGGGGGACCATGAGCAGTTCTTC
TRBV6-5	NA	NA	TRBJ2-7	CASSPSLTASYEQYF	TGTGCCAGCAGTCCGAGTCTGACAGCCTCCTACGAGCAGTACTTC
TRBV3-1/TRBV3-2	NA	TRBD2	TRBJ2-7	CASSQTSGSYEQYF	TGTGCCAGCAGCCAGACTAGCGGGAGTTACGAGCAGTACTTC
TRBV19	NA	TRBD1	TRBJ2-6	CASSKGQGVSGANVLTF	TGTGCCAGTAGTAAGGGACAGGGGGTGTCCGGGGCCAACGTCCTGACTTTC
TRBV5-4	NA	NA	TRBJ2-4	CASSLPGLLAKNIQYF	TGTGCCAGCAGCTTGCCCGGATTACTAGCCAAAAACATTCAGTACTTC
TRBV24-1	once	TRBD2	TRBJ2-2	CATSEPTSESAGELFF	TGTGCCACCAGTGAACCGACTAGCGAGTCGGCCGGGGAGCTGTTTTTT
TRBV9	NA	NA	TRBJ2-5	CASSPGPHLEQETQYF	TGTGCCAGCAGCCCCGGACCCCACCTGGAGCAAGAGACCCAGTACTTC
TRBV6-2/TRBV6-3	NA	NA	TRBJ2-7	CASSFGTYEQYF	TGTGCCAGCAGTTTTGGGACCTACGAGCAGTACTTC
TRBV15	NA	NA	TRBJ1-2	CATSRGGNYGYTF	TGTGCCACCAGCAGAGGTGGGAACTATGGCTACACCTTC